This TCR beta chain came from a study of blood T cell repertoires in COVID-19. As for the study in general: Sites in the United States, Italy and Spain provided acute and convalescent COVID-19 samples. T cells, B-cell-depleted T cells, or PBMCs supplied cDNA or gDNA.

Germline V gene lookup returns CDR1 MGHRA and CDR2 YSYEKL. The V segment lost 1 base and the J segment 5 bases; nucleotides outside the gene matches: 6. CDR3 length: 16 amino acids. In the source study's methods: Reference gene primer amplification in the assay estimated nucleated cell counts. Here immunoSEQ multiplex PCR was the method, and the copy in TCRdb shows in-frame clones only, minus some. D and trimming come from the DNA, and the V and J calls and clone size come from that table. Found here are about 54,000 clones, around 84% of them singletons; the top ten hold about 2.7%. The sample comprised peripheral blood. The rearrangement uses TRBV4-1 and TRBJ2-2, with 8 bases aligning to TRBD2. This TCR came from a man in his forties or fifties with acute or convalescent COVID-19. The DNA of the CDR3 is TGCGCCAGCAGCCAAGCAGCAGCGGGAGAGACCGGGGAGCTGTTTTTT. The encoded protein is CASSQAAAGETGELFF.